Below are 3 T cell receptor beta chains sequenced from a single sample in a study of Tregs in tolerant kidney transplant recipients (dated by TCRdb to about 2019). The receptor library was made with the immunoSEQ multiplex PCR assay. Imported from immuneACCESS, the table was reduced by TCRdb to in-frame sequences with V and J called. These copies leave out some clones; in studies compared against another copy, an unresolved V gene accounts for under half, and the cause of the remainder is not known. The sample table gives about 48,000 clones. The ten top clones hold about 0.82% of the sample. The sample's time point label, in plain terms: blood sample drawn before combined kidney and bone marrow transplant. The input for sequencing was CD4+ T cells from blood, taken before the transplant. The receptors shown here come from a human donor who received a combined kidney and bone marrow transplant.

About this clone: Read sequence stops 3 residues before the CDR3 end, and the germline J gene provides the missing end. The V call is TRBV7-2, the J call TRBJ1-2; possible D gene TRBD1, 5 bases. The CDR3 is made up of 13 amino acids. The germline V gene has CDR1 SGHTA and CDR2 FQGNSA. This chain's CDR3 is CASTHGGALGYTF. Incomplete CDR3 DNA: TGTGCCAGCACCCACGGCGGGGCTTTGGGC. The variable domain in full, with the rest retrieved from reference TRBV7-2 and TRBJ1-2, is GAGVSQSPSNKVTEKGKDVELRCDPISGHTALYWYRQSLGQGLEFLIYFQGNSAPDKSGLPSDRFSAERTGGSVSTLTIQRTQQEDSAVYLCASTHGGALGYTFGSGTRLTVV.

CDR3 residues: CASSTARGPLYGYTF. The part of the CDR3 DNA that was read is TGTGCCAGTAGTACCGCCCGAGGGCCGCTCTATGGC. The rearrangement links TRBV19 to TRBJ1-2, with unresolved D. Sequencing ends 3 residues short of the CDR3 end; the germline J gene provides the rest. The V and J ends lost 4 bases and 4 bases respectively, with 16 bases between them. CDR1 LNHDA and CDR2 SQIVND come from the germline V gene (reference sequence). This CDR3 is built from 15 residues.

In the case of this clone: The read falls 3 residues short of the CDR3 end, and the missing part is taken from the germline J gene. The chain uses TRBV7-9 and TRBJ1-1; the match to TRBD1 covers 9 bases. The junction had 9 bases not matched to a gene; V was cut back by 6 bases and J by 7 bases. The CDR3 sequence is 14 residues long. The germline CDR1 and CDR2 sequences are SEHNR and FQNEAQ (reference sequence). The CDR3: CASSLTGGWGEAFF. CDR3 DNA (partial): TGTGCCAGCAGTTTGACAGGGGGGTGGGGTGAA.